The 27 T cell receptor beta chains below come from one sample, sequenced in a study of blood T cell repertoires in COVID-19. Sequencing used immunoSEQ multiplex PCR; TCRdb keeps in-frame clones, though not all of them. The table records fewer than 150,000 clones, about four fifths of them present only once. Source material: peripheral blood. All receptors come from an elderly woman in a cohort sampled during active or convalescent COVID-19.

This chain joins TRBV2 and TRBJ2-5; the match to TRBD2 covers 9 bases. This CDR3 has 16 residues. The junction had 5 bases not matched to a gene; V was cut back by 1 base and J by 2 bases. Germline assignment: CDR1 SNHLY and CDR2 FYNNEI. The CDR3 DNA sequence: TGTGCCAGCAGTGAAGGGGTAGCGGGGGCTCAAGAGACCCAGTACTTC. This sequence encodes CASSEGVAGAQETQYF.

The chain links TRBV23-1 to TRBJ1-4; 9 nucleotides line up with TRBD1. TRBV23-1 is noted as an ORF with a role that remains uncertain. The V segment lost 8 bases and the J segment 6 bases; nucleotides outside the gene matches: 4. CDR3 length: 13 amino acids. CDR3 loop: CASGRDRDEKLFF. The CDR3 nucleotides read TGCGCCAGCGGCCGGGACAGGGATGAAAAACTGTTTTTT.

The J gene is TRBJ1-3, the V gene TRBV7-2; D perhaps matches TRBD1 (6 bases). Germline CDR1 reads SGHTA; CDR2 reads FQGNSA. With 5 bases removed from V and 0 bases from J, the gap between germline ends came to 11 bases. The length of the CDR3 is 15 residues. CDR3 protein: CASSLDRSSGNTIYF. DNA of the CDR3: TGTGCCAGCAGCCTAGACAGGAGCTCTGGAAACACCATATATTTT.

Many counts were recorded for this clone. The chain recombines TRBV4-1 with TRBJ1-2; no reliable D call. Trimming took 1 base from V and 4 from J, leaving 22 bases between them. Germline CDR1 MGHRA, CDR2 YSYEKL. This CDR3 region has 18 residues. In DNA, the CDR3 is TGCGCCAGCAGCCAAGTTTTGGTGAAGGGAGGAGGTTCCTATGGCTACACCTTC. Residues: CASSQVLVKGGGSYGYTF.

The CDR3 reads CAWSRGLADEQYF. The DNA of the CDR3 is TGTGCCTGGAGCAGGGGACTAGCGGACGAGCAGTACTTC. The V and J genes are TRBV30 and TRBJ2-7; 11 nucleotides match TRBD2. There are 13 residues in the CDR3. V lost 3 bases, J lost 5 bases, and 3 bases stayed unmatched. Looked up from germline, CDR1 is GTSNPN and CDR2 is SVGIG (reference sequence).

The V gene is TRBV15, the J gene TRBJ2-3, with D maybe TRBD2 (6 bases). V was clipped by 4 bases and J by 4 bases, with 18 bases between them. CDR1 and CDR2 from the germline V gene are LNHNV and YYDKDF (reference sequence). The CDR3 consists of 16 residues. In DNA form, the CDR3 reads TGTGCCACCAGCAAAGGAGGGGCAGGGAGTGCAGATACGCAGTATTTT. Residues: CATSKGGAGSADTQYF.

This clone has just one count. The CDR3 DNA reads TGTGCCAGCAGCCCAAGAGAAGACTATGGCTACACCTTC. Its translation is CASSPREDYGYTF. The rearrangement links TRBV7-9 to TRBJ1-2; D call uncertain. CDR3 length: 13 amino acids. Trimming took 5 bases from V and 3 from J, leaving 10 bases between them. CDR1 SEHNR and CDR2 FQNEAQ come from the germline V gene (reference sequence).

The J gene is TRBJ2-7, the V gene TRBV2; D unresolved. From germline, CDR1 is SNHLY and CDR2 FYNNEI. The CDR3 is 13 amino acids. V gave up 7 bases and J gave up 2 bases, with 12 bases separating them. The CDR3 nucleotides read TGTGCCAGCAATCGTCCTCTTACCTACGAGCAGTACTTC. Its translation is CASNRPLTYEQYF.

The chain uses TRBV11-3 and TRBJ2-3, with a possible D match to TRBD2 (5 bases). V gave up 4 bases and J gave up 0 bases, with 11 bases separating them. CDR3 length equals 15 residues. Germline CDR1 is SGHNT and CDR2 is YENEEA. The CDR3 coding sequence is TGTGCCAGCAGCTATGAGGACTCCAGCACAGATACGCAGTATTTT. Amino acids: CASSYEDSSTDTQYF.

V is TRBV10-3 and J is TRBJ1-2; unclear D gene. The germline V gene has CDR1 ENHRY and CDR2 SYGVKD. The length of the CDR3 is 12 residues. Trimming cost V 1 base and J 7 bases, with 7 bases left between them. CDR3 nucleotides: TGTGCCATCAGTGAGTTAATGAGTGGCTACACCTTC. This codes for CAISELMSGYTF.

V usage is TRBV4-1 and J usage is TRBJ2-5; no firm D call. CDR1 is MGHRA and CDR2 is YSYEKL in the germline V gene. With 1 base removed from V and 1 base from J, the gap between germline ends came to 7 bases. The CDR3 is made up of 14 amino acids. CDR3: CASSQAEIQETQYF. Here the CDR3 DNA reads TGCGCCAGCAGCCAAGCGGAGATCCAAGAGACCCAGTACTTC.

The chain recombines TRBV7-2 with TRBJ1-2; 7 bases map to TRBD1. The CDR3 totals 15 residues. Trimming took 5 bases from V and 4 from J; bases not matched to a gene: 10. Per germline, CDR1 SGHTA and CDR2 FQGNSA. The CDR3 reads CASSPPPGGSYGYTF. In DNA form, the CDR3 reads TGTGCCAGCAGCCCCCCCCCAGGGGGAAGCTATGGCTACACCTTC. Full variable domain (missing parts from reference TRBV7-2 and TRBJ1-2): GAGVSQSPSNKVTEKGKDVELRCDPISGHTALYWYRQSLGQGLEFLIYFQGNSAPDKSGLPSDRFSAERTGGSVSTLTIQRTQQEDSAVYLCASSPPPGGSYGYTFGSGTRLTVV.

The chain couples TRBV6-1 to TRBJ1-1, with D unresolved. CDR1 and CDR2 (germline): MNHNS, SASEGT. Trimming cost V 2 bases and J 5 bases, with 15 bases left between them. The CDR3 is 15 residues long. The CDR3: CASSETGFGGTEAFF. The CDR3 coding sequence is TGTGCCAGCAGTGAAACGGGGTTCGGTGGGACTGAAGCTTTCTTT.

The chain is built from TRBV4-2 and TRBJ2-3; the match to TRBD2 covers 10 bases. Germline lookup yields CDR1 LGHNA and CDR2 YNFKEQ. The length of the CDR3 is 19 residues. The V gene end was trimmed by 0 bases and the J gene end by 2 bases; junction bases not matched to a gene: 11. CDR3 sequence: CASSQEASGGALFTDTQYF. As DNA, the CDR3 is TGTGCCAGCAGCCAAGAAGCGAGCGGGGGGGCCCTGTTCACAGATACGCAGTATTTT.

This chain connects TRBV28 to TRBJ1-1; D is unclear. The CDR3 spans 16 residues. Germline V CDR1 and CDR2: MDHEN, SYDVKM. V gave up 7 bases and J gave up 7 bases, with 25 bases separating them. CDR3 DNA sequence: TGTGCCAGCACAGGTCACGGCCTCCCTTCAGCATATGAAGCTTTCTTT. Protein product: CASTGHGLPSAYEAFF.

This chain uses TRBV3-1 (or the pseudogene TRBV3-2) with TRBJ2-5; D is perhaps TRBD2 (7 bases). Germline V gene lookup returns CDR1 LGHDT and CDR2 YNNKEL (reference sequence). V was trimmed by 4 bases and J by 4 bases, leaving 10 bases between them. The CDR3 runs 13 residues. For the CDR3, the DNA is TGTGCCAGCAGCCGAGGGGGGGGAGAGACCCAGTACTTC. This codes for CASSRGGGETQYF.

In this sample, this clone turned up once. This rearrangement joins TRBV10-3 to TRBJ2-1; 9 nucleotides match TRBD1. Germline lookup yields CDR1 ENHRY and CDR2 SYGVKD. The trim removed 10 bases at V and 8 bases at J, leaving 9 bases unmatched. This CDR3 is 13 amino acids long. This chain's CDR3 is CATLGQGNDEQFF. The CDR3, as DNA: TGTGCCACCCTGGGACAGGGTAACGATGAGCAGTTCTTC.

This sequence joins TRBV7-3 and TRBJ2-1; 9 positions match TRBD2. V dropped 2 bases and J dropped 2; count of bases not matched to a gene: 1. The CDR3 covers 15 residues. Germline V gives CDR1 SGHTA, CDR2 FQGTGA. The CDR3 reads CASSLLAGPYNEQFF. CDR3 DNA: TGTGCCAGCAGCTTACTAGCGGGGCCCTACAATGAGCAGTTCTTC.

The chain combines TRBV6-1 with TRBJ1-4, with 10 positions matching TRBD1. The CDR3 spans 17 residues. Germline values: CDR1 MNHNS, CDR2 SASEGT. V was pared by 0 bases and J by 6 bases, with 7 bases of the junction left unmatched. CDR3 sequence: CASSEAGTGAFYEKLFF. The CDR3 DNA follows: TGTGCCAGCAGTGAAGCGGGGACAGGGGCTTTTTATGAAAAACTGTTTTTT.

The V and J genes are TRBV14 and TRBJ2-7; TRBD1 is a possible D gene (5 bases). The CDR3 extends over 13 amino acids. Germline assignment: CDR1 SGHDN and CDR2 FVKESK. With 1 base removed from V and 2 bases from J, the gap between germline ends came to 6 bases. This CDR3 reads CASSQGQTYEQYF. DNA of the CDR3: TGTGCCAGCAGCCAAGGACAGACCTACGAGCAGTACTTC.

The DNA of the CDR3 is TGTGCCAGCAGTGGACAGGGGTTAGGCAATCAGCCCCAGCATTTT. Translated: CASSGQGLGNQPQHF. V is TRBV2 and J is TRBJ1-5; TRBD1 aligns across 8 bases. The V gene's germline CDR1 is SNHLY and CDR2 FYNNEI. The CDR3 has 15 residues. V shed 4 bases, J shed 2 bases, and the junction held 4 bases outside the gene matches.

A note on this clone: In the same sample, other DNA sequences code for this CDR3. This chain joins TRBV3-1 (or the pseudogene TRBV3-2) and TRBJ1-3, with D maybe TRBD1 (5 bases). With 2 bases removed from V and 4 bases from J, the gap between germline ends came to 9 bases. CDR1 LGHDT and CDR2 YNNKEL come from the germline V gene (reference sequence). CDR3 length: 14 residues. The CDR3 DNA is TGTGCCAGCAGCCAACAGGGTTCCGGAAACACCATATATTTT. Encoded protein: CASSQQGSGNTIYF.

V and J are TRBV6-6 and TRBJ1-1; D is unclear. V was shortened by 2 bases and J by 3 bases, with 13 bases between the two germline ends. CDR1 is MNHNY, CDR2 SVGAGI, per germline (reference sequence). The CDR3 runs 15 residues. In nucleotides, the CDR3 is TGTGCCAGCAGTTACCCGGAAAGCGGGGACACTGAAGCTTTCTTT. Encoded protein: CASSYPESGDTEAFF.

This clone was seen only a few times. The J gene is TRBJ1-1, the V gene TRBV7-8; 8 bases match TRBD1. The CDR3 extends over 14 amino acids. The germline gives CDR1 SGHVS, CDR2 FQNEAQ. J gave up 4 bases and V 6 bases, and 7 bases lay outside the gene matches. CDR3 nucleotide sequence: TGTGCCAGCAGTCGGGGGACAGGCGGCACTGAAGCTTTCTTT. Its translation: CASSRGTGGTEAFF.

The V call is TRBV7-9, the J call TRBJ2-3, with TRBD2 matching over 12 bases. Germline assignment: CDR1 SEHNR and CDR2 FQNEAQ (reference sequence). The trim removed 5 bases at V and 1 base at J, leaving 13 bases unmatched. This CDR3 is 19 amino acids long. The CDR3 nucleotides read TGTGCCAGCAGCGCCCCGCTAGCGGGGGGGCCAAGAGGCACAGATACGCAGTATTTT. Its protein is CASSAPLAGGPRGTDTQYF.

This chain uses TRBV7-9 with TRBJ2-3, with 7 bases lining up with TRBD2. This CDR3 region has 15 residues. The V segment lost 0 bases and the J segment 7 bases; nucleotides outside the gene matches: 7. Germline V gives CDR1 SEHNR, CDR2 FQNEAQ (reference sequence). The CDR3 DNA reads as TGTGCCAGCAGCTTAGCGATGGCGGGGGTGCATACGCAGTATTTT. This encodes CASSLAMAGVHTQYF.

V gene TRBV7-9 combines with J gene TRBJ1-1; TRBD1 matches at 11 bases. J was trimmed by 10 bases and V by 5 bases; bases with no gene match: 9. Per the germline V gene, CDR1 is SEHNR and CDR2 is FQNEAQ (reference sequence). The CDR3 covers 14 residues. The CDR3: CASSIPGQGARAFF. The CDR3 nucleotides are TGTGCCAGCAGCATTCCCGGACAGGGGGCTCGAGCTTTCTTT. The whole variable domain, filled in from reference TRBV7-9 and TRBJ1-1, reads DTGVSQNPRHKITKRGQNVTFRCDPISEHNRLYWYRQTLGQGPEFLTYFQNEAQLEKSRLLSDRFSAERPKGSFSTLEIQRTEQGDSAMYLCASSIPGQGARAFFGQGTRLTVV.